The 18 T cell receptor beta chains given below trace back to one sample, sequenced in a study of breast tumors, draining lymph nodes, adjacent tissues (dated by TCRdb to 2015 to 2016). Lymph node samples came from the axillary draining lymph nodes of breast cancer patients. Library method: multiplex PCR. This sample was sequenced with an Illumina HiSeq 2000. The public reads were reanalyzed by TCRdb: fastp trimming at Q25, MiXCR alignment, in-frame beta chains only. Records with the same CDR3 protein are collapsed into one entry carrying the most frequent genes and DNA. Present in this sample are 290,000 or so distinct CDR3 sequences, roughly 30% of which were seen just once. The ten most abundant clones make up more than 0.95% of the sample. The sequencing input was axillary lymph node tissue. These TCRs come from a female donor with breast cancer. Some clones in this sample may be carry-over from other donors' samples.

CDR3 nucleotide sequence: TGTGCCAGCAGCCCCACCGGGACAGTCTCCTACGAGCAGTACTTC. This sequence encodes CASSPTGTVSYEQYF. The chain couples TRBV7-6 to TRBJ2-7; 7 bases are a match to TRBD1. J was trimmed by 0 bases and V by 5 bases; bases with no gene match: 7. From germline, CDR1 is SGHVS and CDR2 FNYEAQ. This CDR3 comprises 15 residues.

The chain carries TRBV6-6 and TRBJ1-2; D may be TRBD1 (6 bases). V was cut by 5 bases and J by 8 bases, with 12 bases left in between. CDR3 length: 12 residues. The V gene's germline CDR1 is MNHNY and CDR2 SVGAGI (reference sequence). The CDR3 sequence is CASSHGGAGYTF. The DNA of the CDR3 is TGTGCCAGCAGTCATGGGGGCGCGGGCTACACCTTC.

This clonotype has a count of ten or more. The CDR3 spells CASSFWAGAVADTQYF. The CDR3, as DNA: TGTGCCAGCAGCTTCTGGGCGGGGGCAGTGGCAGATACGCAGTATTTT. The chain has TRBV7-2 and TRBJ2-3; D possibly corresponds to TRBD2 (7 bases). The germline V and J ends were trimmed by 3 bases and 4 bases, with 17 bases remaining between them. The length of the CDR3 is 16 residues. Germline V gene data show CDR1 as SGHTA and CDR2 as FQGNSA. Supplemented by reference TRBV7-2 and TRBJ2-3, the full variable domain reads GAGVSQSPSNKVTEKGKDVELRCDPISGHTALYWYRQSLGQGLEFLIYFQGNSAPDKSGLPSDRFSAERTGGSVSTLTIQRTQQEDSAVYLCASSFWAGAVADTQYFGPGTRLTVL.

This clonotype was counted between two and nine times. The J gene is TRBJ1-2, the V gene TRBV6-2 or TRBV6-3; tentatively, D is TRBD1 (5 bases). The CDR3 has 15 amino acids. Trimming took off 6 bases at V and 5 bases at J, with 19 bases between the two ends. Germline-derived CDR1 and CDR2 are MNHEY and SVGEGT. The CDR3 reads CASRPSGTARYGYTF. As DNA, the CDR3 is TGTGCCAGCAGACCCTCCGGGACGGCCCGTTATGGCTACACCTTC.

Turning to this clonotype: A read error is possible here, since a much larger clone lies one base away. The J gene is TRBJ2-5, the V gene TRBV10-3, with 7 bases fitting TRBD1. The CDR3 length is 15 residues. Per germline, CDR1 ENHRY and CDR2 SYGVKD. V gave up 10 bases and J gave up 3 bases; unmatched junction bases: 14. The CDR3 loop reads CATLPTGTAEETQYF. As DNA, the CDR3 is TGTGCCACCTTACCAACCGGGACAGCGGAAGAGACCCAGTACTTC.

With respect to this clonotype: A read error may explain this, as a much larger clone is one base away. As DNA, the CDR3 is TGTGCCAGCAGCTTCGAGGGTTCCAGCCAAGAGACCCAGTACTTC. Its protein is CASSFEGSSQETQYF. V and J are TRBV5-4 and TRBJ2-5, with D maybe TRBD2 (5 bases). The germline V and J ends were trimmed by 2 bases and 1 base, with 12 bases remaining between them. The CDR3 spans 15 residues. Germline CDR1 is SGHNT and CDR2 is YYREEE (reference sequence).

This chain joins TRBV6-5 and TRBJ2-5; D gene ambiguous. Germline CDR1 and CDR2: MNHEY and SVGAGI. The CDR3 sequence is 12 residues long. Trimming shortened V by 8 bases and J by 4 bases, and 11 bases separated the two germline ends. The CDR3 is CASGPGGETQYF. In DNA form, the CDR3 reads TGTGCCAGCGGCCCCGGTGGAGAGACCCAGTACTTC.

This clonotype was observed many times. The V gene is TRBV7-8, the J gene TRBJ2-7, with D possibly being TRBD2 (6 bases). Trimming took 5 bases from V and 3 from J, leaving 17 bases between them. The CDR3 loop spans 15 amino acids. From germline, CDR1 is SGHVS and CDR2 FQNEAQ. CDR3 loop: CASSPRGRFLYEQYF. CDR3 DNA sequence: TGTGCCAGCAGCCCGCGGGGACGTTTCCTCTACGAGCAGTACTTC.

This clonotype was observed at least ten times. The chain carries TRBV20-1 and TRBJ2-2; 12 bases align to TRBD2. With 0 bases clipped from V and 6 bases from J, the junction kept 5 bases outside the gene matches. The CDR3 has 16 amino acids. Germline-derived CDR1 and CDR2 are DFQATT and SNEGSKA (reference sequence). CDR3 bases: TGCAGTGCTAGAGATCCGGGACTAGCGGGCGCCGGGGAGCTGTTTTTT. This encodes CSARDPGLAGAGELFF.

This clonotype was detected ten times or more. This chain connects TRBV7-2 to TRBJ2-7; D is unclear. CDR3 length: 14 residues. Per germline, CDR1 SGHTA and CDR2 FQGNSA. V was pared by 1 base and J by 6 bases, with 13 bases between. CDR3 sequence (DNA): TGTGCCAGCAGCTTAGATTGGGTAGGCACCGAGCAGTACTTC. This codes for CASSLDWVGTEQYF.

The table lists this clonotype with a few counts. This chain joins TRBV6-6 and TRBJ2-3; the match to TRBD2 covers 7 bases. Germline V gene data show CDR1 as MNHNY and CDR2 as SVGAGI (reference sequence). The CDR3 is 15 residues long. J gave up 2 bases and V 2 bases, and 4 bases lay outside the gene matches. The DNA of the CDR3 is TGTGCCAGCAGTTACGTAGCGGGCCTCACAGATACGCAGTATTTT. Translation gives CASSYVAGLTDTQYF.

There are many counts of this clonotype. The V and J genes are TRBV10-1 and TRBJ2-3; 14 bases line up with TRBD2. Germline assignment: CDR1 WNHNN and CDR2 SYGVQD (reference sequence). This CDR3 has 15 residues. The V segment lost 5 bases and the J segment 5 bases; nucleotides outside the gene matches: 3. CDR3 sequence reads: CASSRGLAGVDTQYF. In DNA form, the CDR3 reads TGCGCCAGCAGTCGGGGACTAGCGGGAGTAGATACGCAGTATTTT.

Comments on this clonotype: This may be a read error: a much more frequent sequence differs by one nucleotide. CDR3 nucleotide sequence: TGCAGTGCTACTCGCTCGGTGGTACGAGCGACCCAGTACTTC. This encodes CSATRSVVRATQYF. The chain employs TRBV20-1 and TRBJ2-5; D unresolved. CDR1 and CDR2 (germline): DFQATT, SNEGSKA (reference sequence). V was trimmed by 4 bases and J by 7 bases, leaving 19 bases between them. The CDR3 spans 14 residues.

This clonotype occurred a few times. This chain joins TRBV6-1 and TRBJ2-7; D ambiguous. This CDR3 has 13 residues. Per germline, CDR1 MNHNS and CDR2 SASEGT. Trimming removed 6 bases from V and 7 bases from J, with 16 bases in between. The CDR3 reads CASRLTRMGEQYF. CDR3 coding DNA: TGTGCCAGCAGACTGACCCGAATGGGGGAGCAGTACTTC.

J is TRBJ1-6 and V is TRBV20-1, with a weak D call TRBD1 (5 bases). V shed 3 bases and J shed 9 bases, with 12 bases lying between them. The CDR3 runs to 13 residues. CDR1 and CDR2 from the germline V gene are DFQATT and SNEGSKA (reference sequence). CDR3 amino acids: CSARGQGGSPLHF. The CDR3 DNA follows: TGCAGTGCTAGGGGCCAGGGAGGTTCACCCCTCCACTTT.

In this sample, this clonotype turned up once. One base away lies a much larger clone, so this may be a sequencing read error. V is TRBV6-5 and J is TRBJ1-2; weak D call: TRBD1 (5 bases). Germline CDR1 and CDR2: MNHEY and SVGAGI. The CDR3 has 14 residues. CDR3 in amino acids: CASSARVGVYGNTF. Here the CDR3 DNA reads TGTGCCAGCAGTGCCCGGGTGGGGGTCTATGGCAACACCTTC.

This clonotype was observed at least ten times. The rearrangement joins TRBV20-1 to TRBJ2-3, with 14 positions matching TRBD2. The V segment lost 6 bases and the J segment 1 base; nucleotides outside the gene matches: 12. Germline values: CDR1 DFQATT, CDR2 SNEGSKA (reference sequence). The CDR3 length is 18 residues. The CDR3, as DNA: TGCAGTGCGGATAAAGGGACTAGCGGGAGTTATGGCACAGATACGCAGTATTTT. Amino acids: CSADKGTSGSYGTDTQYF.

This clonotype has at least ten counts. The chain couples TRBV7-9 to TRBJ2-3; D is uncertain. Trimming removed 3 bases at V and 5 bases at J, with 3 bases between. Germline V gene data show CDR1 as SEHNR and CDR2 as FQNEAQ (reference sequence). The CDR3 contains 11 residues. As DNA, the CDR3 is TGTGCCAGCAGCTTCGAAGATACGCAGTATTTT. Translating it yields CASSFEDTQYF.